Listed below are T cell receptor beta chains from one sample, sequenced in a study of control samples from healthy donors and cancer patients. TCRdb keeps only in-frame clones here, not all; method: immunoSEQ multiplex PCR. The table records some 120,000 clones, about 93% of them present only once. Specimen: PBMCs. The receptors stem from a man in his fifties with head and neck cancer. Each CDR3 is given with its conserved first and last residue. A D gene is named only where the DNA matches it firmly. The size field is filled for only some rows; it gives once, few, many or a size class.

V gene,J gene,clone size,D gene,CDR3 DNA,CDR3 protein
TRBV7-9,TRBJ2-5,NA,TRBD1,TGTGCCAGCAGCTTACCGAGACAGGGGAGGCAAGAGACCCAGTACTTC,CASSLPRQGRQETQYF
TRBV7-9,TRBJ1-6,NA,NA,TGTGCCAGCAGCTTGCCCCTGTCACCCCTCCACTTT,CASSLPLSPLHF
TRBV9,TRBJ2-7,NA,NA,TGTGCCAGCAGCCCCGCTCTCAACCTCGGCTACGAGCAGTACTTC,CASSPALNLGYEQYF
TRBV7-2,TRBJ1-4,NA,TRBD1,TGTGCCAGCAGCTTAAGGGGTCCCGGGACAGGGATCGAGGGTGAAAAACTGTTTTTT,CASSLRGPGTGIEGEKLFF
TRBV25-1,TRBJ1-6,NA,NA,TGTGCCAGCAGTTGGGGCCAGGATGGGCCCCTCCACTTT,CASSWGQDGPLHF
TRBV13,TRBJ2-3,once,NA,TGTGCCAGCAGCATAACCACAGATACGCAGTATTTT,CASSITTDTQYF
TRBV5-4,TRBJ1-1,NA,NA,TGTGCCAGCAGCTTGGGTTCGGGGAAAGCTTTCTTT,CASSLGSGKAFF
TRBV7-9,TRBJ1-6,NA,TRBD1,TGTGCCAGCAGTCGACAGGGGAACTCACCCCTCCACTTT,CASSRQGNSPLHF
TRBV6-2/TRBV6-3,TRBJ1-2,NA,NA,TGTGCCAGCAGTCCCTCCTTCGGGAACTATGGCTACACCTTC,CASSPSFGNYGYTF
TRBV2,TRBJ1-2,NA,NA,TGTGCCAGCAGTGCCTGGACCGTCACCTCCTATGGCTACACCTTC,CASSAWTVTSYGYTF
TRBV2,TRBJ2-1,NA,NA,TGTGCCAGCAGTAACCAGGGGGAGCAGTTCTTC,CASSNQGEQFF
TRBV7-9,TRBJ2-7,NA,TRBD1,TGTGCCAGCAGCTTACGACAGGGCTACGAGCAGTACTTC,CASSLRQGYEQYF
TRBV19,TRBJ2-7,NA,TRBD1,TGTGCCAGTAGTATGGAGGGGCAACAGGGGGCGGTCTACGAGCAGTACTTC,CASSMEGQQGAVYEQYF
TRBV7-2,TRBJ2-3,NA,NA,TGTGCCAGCAGCTTCCCGGCAGATACGCAGTATTTT,CASSFPADTQYF
TRBV4-2,TRBJ2-1,NA,TRBD2,TGTGCCAGCAGCCAAGTTAGCGGGGGGGCGGATGAGCAGTTCTTC,CASSQVSGGADEQFF